The rows below give T cell receptor beta chains drawn from one sample of a study of CD8 T cells in ankylosing spondylitis. TCRdb used MiXCR to reprocess the 5' RACE reads, holding one entry per CDR3 protein. The sample contains 670,000 or so distinct CDR3 sequences, 15% to 20% of which appear only once. The material sequenced was blood, either unsorted or a sorted T cell fraction (not recorded which). These TCRs come from a male donor with ankylosing spondylitis. The conserved cysteine and the conserved F or W are not part of the CDR3 here.

v_gene,j_gene,CDR3aa
TRBV5-1,TRBJ2-1,ASSSDSSWNEQF
TRBV21-1,TRBJ1-1,ASSKWGPNTEAF
TRBV20-1,TRBJ1-1,SARSGTLLEAF
TRBV6-5,TRBJ2-1,ASSYDSGQVRI
TRBV11-2,TRBJ2-1,ASSRSSGFSSYNEQF
TRBV12-3/TRBV12-4,TRBJ2-1,ASSLRQGWNEQF
TRBV5-5,TRBJ2-2,ASSSGQGAGTGELF
TRBV5-1,TRBJ1-4,ASSLGTTGTQTSKLF
TRBV20-1,TRBJ1-1,SARDAGRENTEAF
TRBV5-1,TRBJ1-3,ASSEGDPGNTIY
TRBV4-2,TRBJ2-7,ASSHGGDEQY
TRBV20-1,TRBJ2-7,SAREGLAGRYEQY
TRBV6-2/TRBV6-3,TRBJ2-1,ASSYWGQGKNNEQF
TRBV11-2,TRBJ2-7,ASSFELARPEQY
TRBV7-8,TRBJ1-2,ASSLDLGGYGYT
TRBV4-1,TRBJ2-7,ASSPYDSSSYEQY
TRBV7-2,TRBJ2-3,ASSPSSGTDTQY
TRBV28,TRBJ2-1,ASSPGLAHEQF
TRBV20-1,TRBJ1-1,SARDRGWNTEAF
TRBV28,TRBJ2-2,ASGGQWGDGELF
TRBV12-3/TRBV12-4,TRBJ2-1,ASRPPAGDEQF
TRBV7-3,TRBJ2-3,ASSPSGSRASRDTQY
TRBV29-1,TRBJ1-1,SPTDRDTEAF
TRBV4-1,TRBJ2-2,ASSQEGRASGELF
TRBV28,TRBJ1-6,ASSLGGAWESPLH
TRBV5-5,TRBJ2-5,ASSVPKGLETQY
TRBV28,TRBJ2-7,ASSLARRDLF
TRBV6-2/TRBV6-3,TRBJ2-5,ASRLQGAGTTRETQY
TRBV10-3,TRBJ2-5,AISAAGLKETQY
TRBV12-3/TRBV12-4,TRBJ1-1,ASSRGRGVKDTEAF
TRBV12-3/TRBV12-4,TRBJ2-7,ASSLASGVSSEQY
TRBV6-1,TRBJ1-6,ASRPGGDTSPLH
TRBV7-8,TRBJ2-7,ASSLLGQGILDEQY
TRBV20-1,TRBJ1-1,SARNRENTEAF
TRBV13,TRBJ2-2,ASSPETSGGPRGTGELF
TRBV18,TRBJ1-1,ASSSTGIEAF
TRBV20-1,TRBJ2-3,SGGTSGIREADTQY
TRBV6-1,TRBJ1-6,ASSPPSGSNSPLH
TRBV18,TRBJ2-2,ASSPSGKTGELF
TRBV6-1,TRBJ2-7,ASSEYWDGPYEQY
TRBV20-1,TRBJ2-5,SARDLGGRETQY
TRBV4-3,TRBJ2-7,ASSQEGGYTTYEQY
TRBV29-1,TRBJ2-7,SAGQGKSYEQY
TRBV3-1,TRBJ2-7,ASSQASGGAYEQY
TRBV6-1,TRBJ1-1,ASREFEGVSAEAF
TRBV27,TRBJ2-7,ASSFISSGSYEQY
TRBV12-3/TRBV12-4,TRBJ1-3,ASTLGNTIY
TRBV20-1,TRBJ1-6,SATDGTQGAIYNSPLH
TRBV10-3,TRBJ1-1,AIKKESAEAF
TRBV12-3/TRBV12-4,TRBJ1-5,ASSLVQGASNQPQH
TRBV12-3/TRBV12-4,TRBJ2-1,ASSFSLNNEQF
TRBV30,TRBJ1-3,AWSGMGPGNTIY
TRBV21-1,TRBJ2-3,ASSNGGGGGLTDTQY
TRBV6-2/TRBV6-3,TRBJ1-1,ASRRGQALSNTEAF
TRBV4-1,TRBJ1-1,ASSQEEPGDPPEAF
TRBV10-3,TRBJ2-1,AIRTSGGSYNEQF
TRBV14,TRBJ1-6,ASSQVGTDISPLH
TRBV12-3/TRBV12-4,TRBJ2-2,ASRSQGNTGELF
TRBV28,TRBJ2-7,ASHQSGTGTLEQY